This TCR beta chain was sequenced in a study of cytomegalovirus exposure and HLA in healthy donors. PCR amplification relied on 60 Vbeta primers (plus 13 Jbeta primers). The method was immunoSEQ multiplex PCR; TCRdb's version includes in-frame clones alone and lacks a portion of them. The sample includes about 190,000 clones. The V segment lost 7 bases and the J segment 0 bases; nucleotides outside the gene matches: 12. The germline CDR1 and CDR2 sequences are SGHVS and FNYEAQ. The CDR3 has 19 amino acids. Material: PBMCs. This TCR was sampled from a woman in her twenties or thirties in good health and CMV-seropositive. The chain recombines TRBV7-6 with TRBJ2-1; TRBD2 matches at 13 bases. CDR3 nucleotide sequence: TGTGCCAGCACCCCGGGACTAGCGGGGATTTTTAGCTCCTACAATGAGCAGTTCTTC. The encoded protein is CASTPGLAGIFSSYNEQFF.